This record covers a single T cell receptor beta chain. Via MiXCR, TCRdb re-called the 5' RACE reads, giving one row per CDR3 protein. Among around 310,000 distinct CDR3 sequences, 8.7% were seen once, and the ten largest hold about a sixth. The sample belongs to a study of T cells after yellow fever vaccination. On the study more broadly: Fractions containing few cells were prepared with SMART-Seq v4 Ultra Low Input.

The V gene's germline CDR1 is DFQATT and CDR2 SNEGSKA (reference sequence). The V and J ends lost 5 bases and 4 bases respectively, with 22 bases between them. The CDR3 sequence is 16 residues long. This sequence joins TRBV20-1 and TRBJ2-3; weak D call: TRBD2 (5 bases). This clonotype originated in a man aged 18 to 30 who received the YFV17D yellow fever vaccine. Source: PBMCs, taken on the day of the first yellow fever vaccination. CDR3 sequence: CSAEGYGNRGSDTQYF. In nucleotides, the CDR3 is TGCAGTGCTGAGGGATATGGGAATCGAGGATCAGATACGCAGTATTTT.